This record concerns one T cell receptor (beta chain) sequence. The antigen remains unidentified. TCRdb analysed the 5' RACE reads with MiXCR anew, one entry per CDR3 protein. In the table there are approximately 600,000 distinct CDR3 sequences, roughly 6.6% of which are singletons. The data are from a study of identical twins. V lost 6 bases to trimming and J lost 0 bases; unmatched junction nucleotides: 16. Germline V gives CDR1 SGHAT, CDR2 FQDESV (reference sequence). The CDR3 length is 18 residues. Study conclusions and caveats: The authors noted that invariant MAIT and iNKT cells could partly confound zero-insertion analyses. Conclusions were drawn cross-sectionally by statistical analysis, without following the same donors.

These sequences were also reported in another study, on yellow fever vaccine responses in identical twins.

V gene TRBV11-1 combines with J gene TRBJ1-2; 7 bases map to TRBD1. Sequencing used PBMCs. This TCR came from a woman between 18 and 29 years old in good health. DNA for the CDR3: TGTGCCAGCAGTCCTAGCACAGGGGTAATCTCAGCTAACTATGGCTACACCTTC. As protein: CASSPSTGVISANYGYTF.